In its sample, the clone carrying this T cell receptor beta chain was seen once. Random hexamers were used to reverse transcribe an amount of 0.5 to 1 ug RNA. A multiplex approach, immunoSEQ multiplex PCR, amplified TCR beta CDR3 across 54 Vbeta and 13 Jbeta. TCRdb used MiXCR to reprocess the immunoSEQ multiplex PCR reads, holding one entry per CDR3 protein. The repertoire holds roughly 150,000 distinct CDR3 sequences, with roughly 96% as singletons. FACS was used to enrich TEMRA cells, whereas the CD8+ and CD4+ T cells were obtained by negative isolation. The sample originates from a study of CD8 T cells in Susac syndrome. The germline CDR1 and CDR2 sequences are SGHTA and FQGTGA. This CDR3 has 16 amino acids. J gave up 4 bases and V 5 bases, and 13 bases lay outside the gene matches.

Sequencing used CD4+ T cells from PBMCs. This chain connects TRBV7-3 to TRBJ2-7; 8 bases are shared with TRBD2. This sequence originates from a human donor with Susac syndrome. The CDR3 DNA reads as TGTGCCAGCAGCCCCGGCCTGGAAGCGGGGGCTTACGAGCAGTACTTC. This encodes CASSPGLEAGAYEQYF. Full variable domain (remainder filled in from reference TRBV7-3 and TRBJ2-7): GAGVSQTPSNKVTEKGKYVELRCDPISGHTALYWYRQSLGQGPEFLIYFQGTGAADDSGLPNDRFFAVRPEGSVSTLKIQRTERGDSAVYLCASSPGLEAGAYEQYFGPGTRLTVT.